This TCR beta chain was sequenced during a study of cytomegalovirus exposure and HLA in healthy donors. Study overall: Around 80 million unique TCR sequences came from HLA-typed donors in an early release. Falling in the Caucasian-associated ancestry cluster were about 83% of under 450 genotyped donors. Whole-study results and caveats: Later analysis found that TCR beta chains associated with HLA were more clonally expanded than other, equally common chains. CMV serostatus stood as the only immune exposure information on hand.

V was shortened by 4 bases and J by 4 bases, with 16 bases between the two germline ends. The CDR3 consists of 15 residues. Germline loops: CDR1 SNHLY, CDR2 FYNNEI. The PCR ran on 60 Vbeta and 13 Jbeta primers. The data were produced by immunoSEQ multiplex PCR, yet TCRdb's version contains in-frame clones alone and is incomplete. Among about 130,000 clones listed, over 70% were seen once. Comments on this clone: Its matching antigen is unknown.

The receptor comes from a woman aged 40 to 50 in good health and CMV-seronegative. This sequence joins TRBV2 and TRBJ2-5; D is perhaps TRBD2 (7 bases). Source material: PBMCs. In nucleotides, the CDR3 is TGTGCCAGCAGTGGAGGGGGAGGGGCTCGAGAGACCCAGTACTTC. Translation: CASSGGGGARETQYF.